What follows are 30 T cell receptor beta chains derived from one specimen sequenced in a study of molecular identifiers for immune sequencing clone quantification. TCRdb ran MiXCR on the PCR reads and lists one entry per CDR3 protein. The sample has about 68,000 distinct CDR3 sequences, 18% seen once. Sequenced sample: naive CD8+ T cells from blood, with Jurkat cell RNA spiked in. The subset is: FACS-sorted CD8+CD4-CCR7+CD45RA+ naive T cells. The receptor source for this set is a human donor in good health. Some libraries in this study had Jurkat cell RNA spiked in.

In this sample, this clonotype turned up a few times. V gene TRBV27 combines with J gene TRBJ1-2; no clear D gene. Germline V gives CDR1 MNHEY, CDR2 SMNVEV (reference sequence). The CDR3 covers 14 residues. Trimming pared 7 bases from V and 8 bases from J, leaving 20 bases between. The CDR3 nucleotides read TGTGCCAGCACCCTTGCCGTTCAGGACGGAGGCTACACCTTC. Its translation: CASTLAVQDGGYTF.

This clonotype was picked up many times. This chain links TRBV19 with TRBJ1-5; TRBD1 aligns across 8 bases. The CDR3 is 14 residues long. Germline trimming cut 6 bases from V and 7 bases from J; bases unmatched to any gene: 8. Germline V gene data show CDR1 as LNHDA and CDR2 as SQIVND (reference sequence). The CDR3 DNA is TGTGCCAGTAGCTCCGGGACAGGTAGCCAGCCCCAGCATTTT. Protein sequence: CASSSGTGSQPQHF.

The chain joins TRBV27 to TRBJ2-1; 7 bases map to TRBD1. This CDR3 spans 14 amino acids. Germline-derived CDR1 and CDR2 are MNHEY and SMNVEV (reference sequence). The V gene end was trimmed by 0 bases and the J gene end by 9 bases; junction bases not matched to a gene: 5. This chain's CDR3 is CASSLSVGGGEQFF. The CDR3 nucleotides read TGTGCCAGCAGTTTATCGGTAGGGGGCGGTGAGCAGTTCTTC.

This clonotype occurred many times. This sequence joins TRBV29-1 and TRBJ2-1; a weak D match, TRBD2 (6 bases). Germline V lookup: CDR1 SQVTM, CDR2 ANQGSEA. Trimming removed 4 bases at V and 4 bases at J, with 14 bases between. The CDR3 length is 14 residues. CDR3 bases: TGCAGCGTTGGGCTAGCGCGATATTACAATGAGCAGTTCTTC. Translation gives CSVGLARYYNEQFF.

The sample holds a few counts of this clonotype. The chain joins TRBV27 to TRBJ2-1, with 10 bases identical to TRBD2. Unmatched junction bases numbered 14, after V lost 5 bases and J lost 10 bases. The CDR3 has 16 amino acids. Germline V gene sequence: CDR1 MNHEY, CDR2 SMNVEV (reference sequence). The CDR3 loop reads CASSPSGGEQSTEQFF. CDR3 coding DNA: TGTGCCAGCAGTCCTAGCGGGGGTGAACAAAGTACCGAGCAGTTCTTC.

Regarding this clonotype: A read error may account for a junction end that differs from germline. CDR3 sequence: CTSSWLGTGKDNEQFF. Here the CDR3 DNA reads TGTACCAGCAGTTGGCTCGGGACAGGGAAAGACAATGAGCAGTTCTTC. This chain uses TRBV28 with TRBJ2-1; 9 bases are a match to TRBD1. CDR3 length: 16 residues. CDR1 is MDHEN and CDR2 is SYDVKM in the germline V gene.

This clonotype was seen ten or more times. The chain is built from TRBV29-1 and TRBJ1-2; 7 nucleotides match TRBD1. This CDR3 is built from 13 residues. Germline V gives CDR1 SQVTM, CDR2 ANQGSEA. Germline trimming cut 7 bases from V and 0 bases from J; bases unmatched to any gene: 5. This CDR3 is CSAGTAANYGYTF. The CDR3 DNA follows: TGCAGCGCCGGGACAGCAGCTAACTATGGCTACACCTTC.

This clonotype was counted ten times or more. The rearrangement uses TRBV7-2 and TRBJ2-7; TRBD2 agrees at 15 bases. V lost 10 bases and J lost 0; bases outside the gene matches: 13. Germline V gives CDR1 SGHTA, CDR2 FQGNSA. The CDR3 is 18 residues long. The CDR3 bases are TGTGCCACCTCTACACCGGGACTAGCGGGGGGAAGCTCCTACGAGCAGTACTTC. This gives the protein CATSTPGLAGGSSYEQYF.

This clonotype was seen more than once but under ten times. The chain carries TRBV7-6 and TRBJ2-3, with 7 bases that match TRBD1. V gave up 3 bases and J gave up 0 bases; unmatched junction bases: 3. Germline V gene data show CDR1 as SGHVS and CDR2 as FNYEAQ. The CDR3 spans 15 residues. The CDR3 nucleotides read TGTGCCAGCAGCTTCCGGGACAGAAGCACAGATACGCAGTATTTT. It translates to CASSFRDRSTDTQYF.

This clonotype was observed many times. This chain uses TRBV29-1 with TRBJ2-7, with 9 bases fitting TRBD2. The CDR3 runs to 15 residues. The J segment lost 3 bases and the V segment lost 6 bases, leaving 12 bases of the junction unmatched. Looked up from germline, CDR1 is SQVTM and CDR2 is ANQGSEA. The chain's CDR3 is CSVQGSASGNYEQYF. The CDR3 DNA is TGCAGCGTGCAGGGTTCGGCTAGCGGGAACTACGAGCAGTACTTC.

This clonotype came up many times. The CDR3 reads CATPGLAHQTGYF. In DNA, the CDR3 is TGTGCCACCCCGGGACTAGCTCACCAGACGGGGTATTTT. The V gene is TRBV19, the J gene TRBJ2-3, with TRBD2 identical over 9 bases. This CDR3 has 13 residues. Losses at the gene ends were 10 bases for V and 14 bases for J; bases not matched to a gene: 16. CDR1 is LNHDA and CDR2 is SQIVND in the germline V gene (reference sequence).

Sample share makes this clonotype medium-sized. The chain recombines TRBV4-2 with TRBJ2-3; D is unclear. Trimming stripped 1 base from V and 2 bases from J, with 13 bases between. The CDR3 has 16 residues. The germline gives CDR1 LGHNA, CDR2 YNFKEQ. For the CDR3, the DNA is TGTGCCAGCAGCCAAGCCCTGGAGCTGCCCACAGATACGCAGTATTTT. Translating gives CASSQALELPTDTQYF.

This clonotype has ten or more counts. This sequence joins TRBV27 and TRBJ2-2; no reliable D call. This CDR3 region has 15 residues. CDR1 is MNHEY, CDR2 SMNVEV, per germline (reference sequence). V gave up 1 base and J gave up 5 bases, with 11 bases separating them. CDR3 bases: TGTGCCAGCAGTTTATTCCCCGGTTTGACCGGGGAGCTGTTTTTT. Protein sequence: CASSLFPGLTGELFF.

Ten or more counts support this clonotype. This chain joins TRBV5-1 and TRBJ2-3, with TRBD2 matching over 13 bases. The CDR3 extends over 18 amino acids. The germline V gene has CDR1 SGHRS and CDR2 YFSETQ. J was trimmed by 3 bases and V by 5 bases; bases with no gene match: 12. CDR3 region: CASRGTSGTGWYTDTQYF. In DNA form, the CDR3 reads TGCGCCAGCAGAGGGACTAGCGGGACCGGTTGGTATACAGATACGCAGTATTTT.

The rearrangement links TRBV28 to TRBJ1-6; tentative D call: TRBD1 (5 bases). The CDR3 loop spans 14 amino acids. The germline V gene has CDR1 MDHEN and CDR2 SYDVKM. This CDR3 reads CTGNRSSYNSPLHF. Here the CDR3 DNA reads TGTACCGGCAACAGGAGCTCCTATAATTCACCCCTCCACTTT.

This clonotype came up many times. The chain uses TRBV13 and TRBJ2-5; 10 positions agree with TRBD1. Losses at the gene ends were 5 bases for V and 5 bases for J; bases not matched to a gene: 11. Germline V CDR1 and CDR2: PRHDT, FYEKMQ (reference sequence). This CDR3 is 16 amino acids long. This CDR3 is CASSLTGTGVSETQYF. The CDR3 nucleotides read TGTGCCAGCAGCCTAACCGGGACAGGGGTTTCGGAGACCCAGTACTTC.

At least ten counts were recorded for this clonotype. The V gene is TRBV7-9, the J gene TRBJ2-2, with 9 nucleotides matching TRBD1. Germline V gives CDR1 SEHNR, CDR2 FQNEAQ (reference sequence). The CDR3 is 17 amino acids. V was pared by 0 bases and J by 2 bases, with 4 bases of the junction left unmatched. The CDR3 nucleotides are TGTGCCAGCAGCTTAGCGATGGGACAGGGTAACACCGGGGAGCTGTTTTTT. It translates to CASSLAMGQGNTGELFF.

This clonotype has a handful of counts. A read error may be the cause here, since a much bigger clone is one base away. V and J are TRBV5-1 and TRBJ1-2; D ambiguous. CDR1 is SGHRS and CDR2 is YFSETQ in the germline V gene. This CDR3 spans 15 amino acids. V lost 5 bases to trimming and J lost 4 bases, with 18 bases between them. In DNA, the CDR3 is TGCGCCAGCAGACGAGGACCCGATAGGAGCTATGGCTACACCTTC. Its protein is CASRRGPDRSYGYTF.

In its sample, this clonotype was seen many times. V and J are TRBV7-6 and TRBJ1-6; no firm D call. Germline CDR1 is SGHVS and CDR2 is FNYEAQ. V was trimmed by 5 bases and J by 7 bases, leaving 12 bases between them. The CDR3 is made up of 14 amino acids. CDR3 coding DNA: TGTGCCAGCAGCCCGGCCATCCTGAATTCACCCCTCCACTTT. Translation: CASSPAILNSPLHF.

Many counts were recorded for this clonotype. The chain combines TRBV4-1 with TRBJ1-5; tentatively, D is TRBD1 (5 bases). The V gene's germline CDR1 is MGHRA and CDR2 YSYEKL. Deletions cut 0 bases from V and 7 bases from J, with 16 bases between. This CDR3 comprises 16 residues. CDR3 DNA: TGCGCCAGCAGCCAAGAAGGACCCGGGGGGAGACAGCCCCAGCATTTT. Amino acid sequence: CASSQEGPGGRQPQHF.

The sample holds a few counts of this clonotype. A read error is possible here, since a much larger clone lies one base away. DNA of the CDR3: TGTGCCAGCAGCCCCACCGGGTTTGGTAATTCACCCCCCCACTTT. Translation gives CASSPTGFGNSPPHF. The chain joins TRBV14 to TRBJ1-6; no clear D gene. CDR1 is SGHDN and CDR2 is FVKESK in the germline V gene. The CDR3 loop spans 15 amino acids.

This clonotype was counted only a few times. The chain employs TRBV7-9 and TRBJ2-7, with TRBD2 identical over 7 bases. After removal of 5 bases from V and 2 bases from J, the junction contained 9 bases not matched to a gene. The CDR3 is 15 residues long. Germline CDR1 reads SEHNR; CDR2 reads FQNEAQ (reference sequence). Here the CDR3 DNA reads TGTGCCAGCAGCCCAGATGGTCTAGCGGCCTACGAGCAGTACTTC. It encodes CASSPDGLAAYEQYF.

This clonotype appeared many times. The rearrangement links TRBV19 to TRBJ2-7, with D perhaps matching TRBD2 (5 bases). Deletions cut 3 bases from V and 6 bases from J, with 9 bases between. The germline V gene has CDR1 LNHDA and CDR2 SQIVND (reference sequence). CDR3 size: 12 residues. Here the CDR3 reads CASSMGALEQYF. CDR3 nucleotide sequence: TGTGCCAGTAGTATGGGAGCTCTCGAGCAGTACTTC.

This clonotype was observed at least ten times. The rearrangement uses TRBV29-1 and TRBJ2-1, with TRBD2 matching 12 bases. Germline V lookup: CDR1 SQVTM, CDR2 ANQGSEA. The V segment lost 6 bases and the J segment 8 bases; nucleotides outside the gene matches: 8. This CDR3 has 14 residues. The CDR3 bases are TGCAGCGTGCCTCTAGCGGGAGGGCCTCATGAGCAGTTCTTC. Amino acid sequence: CSVPLAGGPHEQFF.

The chain carries TRBV20-1 and TRBJ1-3; D is unresolved. The length of the CDR3 is 11 residues. CDR1 and CDR2 from the germline V gene are DFQATT and SNEGSKA (reference sequence). CDR3 in DNA: TGCAGCGCCCATTTTGGAAACACCATATATTTT. Residues: CSAHFGNTIYF.

Concerning this clonotype itself: This may arise from a read error, as a much more abundant clone is one base away. The V call is TRBV12-3 or TRBV12-4, the J call TRBJ2-3; D gene uncertain. The CDR3 is 11 amino acids. The ends were cut back, 3 bases at V and 5 bases at J, with 3 bases in the middle. CDR3 sequence reads: CASSFRDTQYF. CDR3 nucleotide sequence: TGTGCCAGCAGTTTCCGAGATACGCAGTATTTT.

This clonotype was counted many times. This chain joins TRBV5-1 and TRBJ2-3; D may match TRBD1 or TRBD2 (5 bases each). Germline CDR1 is SGHRS and CDR2 is YFSETQ. The CDR3 sequence is 13 residues long. V shed 5 bases and J shed 4 bases, with 11 bases lying between them. CDR3 DNA: TGCGCCAGCAGGGATGGGACGGCAGATACGCAGTATTTT. It specifies CASRDGTADTQYF. Looking up the rest from reference TRBV5-1 and TRBJ2-3 gives the full variable domain: KAGVTQTPRYLIKTRGQQVTLSCSPISGHRSVSWYQQTPGQGLQFLFEYFSETQRNKGNFPGRFSGRQFSNSRSEMNVSTLELGDSALYLCASRDGTADTQYFGPGTRLTVL.

This clonotype was found many times. This chain joins TRBV4-1 and TRBJ2-7; possibly TRBD2 for D (6 bases). The germline V gene has CDR1 MGHRA and CDR2 YSYEKL. Trimming took 0 bases from V and 3 from J, leaving 15 bases between them. This CDR3 is built from 16 residues. DNA for the CDR3: TGCGCCAGCAGCCAAGATGGACCGGGAGCCCTCTACGAGCAGTACTTC. This encodes CASSQDGPGALYEQYF.

The J gene is TRBJ2-4, the V gene TRBV6-1, with 9 bases aligning to TRBD1. This CDR3 spans 15 amino acids. Germline CDR1 is MNHNS and CDR2 is SASEGT. V was pared by 6 bases and J by 8 bases, with 11 bases of the junction left unmatched. Here the CDR3 reads CASSQPTGGGYIQYF. The CDR3 region has the DNA TGTGCCAGCAGCCAACCGACAGGGGGAGGGTACATTCAGTACTTC.

V usage is TRBV12-3 or TRBV12-4 and J usage is TRBJ2-2; D might be TRBD1 or TRBD2, each matching 5 bases. The CDR3 contains 14 residues. V was cut by 3 bases and J by 3 bases, with 8 bases left in between. DNA of the CDR3: TGTGCCAGCAGTTTCGGGGCGGACACCGGGGAGCTGTTTTTT. Translation: CASSFGADTGELFF.